This TCR beta chain derives from a study of blood T cell repertoires in COVID-19. Across the whole study: Acute and convalescent COVID-19 samples came from the United States, Italy and Spain. In each case, the material was cDNA or gDNA derived from T cells, B-cell-depleted T cells, or PBMCs.

J lost 2 bases, V lost 5 bases, and 11 bases had no gene match. Germline V gene lookup returns CDR1 LNHNV and CDR2 YYDKDF (reference sequence). The CDR3 loop spans 17 amino acids. Authors' methods: Amplification of reference gene primers was used by the study to estimate nucleated cell counts. TCRdb's copy holds only in-frame clones and misses some; the assay was immunoSEQ multiplex PCR. The D gene and trimming were derived from the DNA, and the V and J assignments and clone size from that table. The sample has some 260,000 clones; about four fifths are singletons. The chain couples TRBV15 to TRBJ2-3; 9 bases match TRBD1. Source material: peripheral blood. This clonotype originated in a woman under 30 with acute or convalescent COVID-19. The CDR3 is CATSGGQGNIFTDTQYF. The CDR3 coding sequence is TGTGCCACCAGCGGGGGACAGGGAAACATATTCACAGATACGCAGTATTTT. The full variable domain, rest sourced from reference TRBV15 and TRBJ2-3, is DAMVIQNPRYQVTQFGKPVTLSCSQTLNHNVMYWYQQKSSQAPKLLFHYYDKDFNNEADTPDNFQSRRPNTSFCFLDIRSPGLGDTAMYLCATSGGQGNIFTDTQYFGPGTRLTVL.